This TCR beta chain was observed in a study of T cell responses to AZD1222 COVID-19 vaccine. The CDR3 consists of 16 residues. V gave up 7 bases and J gave up 0 bases; unmatched junction bases: 7. Germline CDR1 is LNHDA and CDR2 is SQIVND (reference sequence). Study-level findings and limits: Repertoires were sampled only after the peak T cell response.

A note on this clone: The antigen remains unidentified.

Profiled with immunoSEQ multiplex PCR; TCRdb holds only in-frame clones, not every one. In the table there are about 160,000 clones, roughly 90% of which are singletons. This sequence was found in an adult in good health. Sequenced here: peripheral blood, sampled on day 0 of AZD1222 vaccination. The chain recombines TRBV19 with TRBJ2-1, with 9 bases that match TRBD2. The CDR3, as DNA: TGTGCCAGTAAGGAGAGCGGGGGGACCTCCTACAATGAGCAGTTCTTC. This translates into CASKESGGTSYNEQFF.